The T cell receptor (beta chain) under discussion was sequenced for a study of cytomegalovirus exposure and HLA in healthy donors. Germline-derived CDR1 and CDR2 are LNHDA and SQIVND (reference sequence). CDR3 size: 17 residues. Findings of the study overall: Most TCRs appeared rarely, but some public TCRs recurred in many donors. As was reported, the HLA-A and HLA-B alleles of most subjects were accurately predicted from TCR beta sequences. Among TCR beta chains of equal frequency, HLA-associated ones were more clonally expanded in a later analysis.

Concerning this clone itself: The antigen is undetermined. Its ends do not fully match the called genes, so a read error is possible.

In the PCR, 60 Vbeta and 13 Jbeta primers were used. Sequenced by immunoSEQ multiplex PCR; TCRdb stores in-frame clones only, minus some. In the table there are 90,000 to 150,000 clones, less than 80% of which are singletons. Those who donated were healthy bone marrow donors. This clonotype was sampled from a woman in her 50s in good health and CMV-seropositive. This chain connects TRBV19 to TRBJ1-2; D gene unclear. The sequencing input was PBMCs. CDR3 nucleotide sequence: TGTGCCAGTTTAGCCGAGGCTTGTGTCGGAAGAAACTGTGGCTACACCTTC. It encodes CASLAEACVGRNCGYTF.